Given below is one T cell receptor beta chain in context. Its antigen is not known. The data are from a study of response to subunit inactivated influenza vaccine. Notes on the study in general: That few new T cells are recruited by each seasonal influenza vaccination was the authors' suggestion.

The CDR3 length is 14 residues. TCRdb passed the RT-PCR reads through MiXCR, listing each CDR3 protein once. This repertoire shows some 160,000 distinct CDR3 sequences, approximately 10% found once; its top ten account for around 12%. Sequenced here: non-naive T cells sorted from PBMCs, sampled about 6 weeks after vaccination. The receptor's source is a man in his fifties who received an inactivated influenza vaccine. The chain employs TRBV21-1 and TRBJ2-5; the D call in the table, TRBD1, was not verified against the DNA. TRBV21-1 is a documented pseudogene. CDR3 in amino acids: CASSIGTGRETQYF. CDR3 coding DNA: TGTGCCAGCAGCATAGGGACAGGGAGGGAGACCCAGTACTTC.